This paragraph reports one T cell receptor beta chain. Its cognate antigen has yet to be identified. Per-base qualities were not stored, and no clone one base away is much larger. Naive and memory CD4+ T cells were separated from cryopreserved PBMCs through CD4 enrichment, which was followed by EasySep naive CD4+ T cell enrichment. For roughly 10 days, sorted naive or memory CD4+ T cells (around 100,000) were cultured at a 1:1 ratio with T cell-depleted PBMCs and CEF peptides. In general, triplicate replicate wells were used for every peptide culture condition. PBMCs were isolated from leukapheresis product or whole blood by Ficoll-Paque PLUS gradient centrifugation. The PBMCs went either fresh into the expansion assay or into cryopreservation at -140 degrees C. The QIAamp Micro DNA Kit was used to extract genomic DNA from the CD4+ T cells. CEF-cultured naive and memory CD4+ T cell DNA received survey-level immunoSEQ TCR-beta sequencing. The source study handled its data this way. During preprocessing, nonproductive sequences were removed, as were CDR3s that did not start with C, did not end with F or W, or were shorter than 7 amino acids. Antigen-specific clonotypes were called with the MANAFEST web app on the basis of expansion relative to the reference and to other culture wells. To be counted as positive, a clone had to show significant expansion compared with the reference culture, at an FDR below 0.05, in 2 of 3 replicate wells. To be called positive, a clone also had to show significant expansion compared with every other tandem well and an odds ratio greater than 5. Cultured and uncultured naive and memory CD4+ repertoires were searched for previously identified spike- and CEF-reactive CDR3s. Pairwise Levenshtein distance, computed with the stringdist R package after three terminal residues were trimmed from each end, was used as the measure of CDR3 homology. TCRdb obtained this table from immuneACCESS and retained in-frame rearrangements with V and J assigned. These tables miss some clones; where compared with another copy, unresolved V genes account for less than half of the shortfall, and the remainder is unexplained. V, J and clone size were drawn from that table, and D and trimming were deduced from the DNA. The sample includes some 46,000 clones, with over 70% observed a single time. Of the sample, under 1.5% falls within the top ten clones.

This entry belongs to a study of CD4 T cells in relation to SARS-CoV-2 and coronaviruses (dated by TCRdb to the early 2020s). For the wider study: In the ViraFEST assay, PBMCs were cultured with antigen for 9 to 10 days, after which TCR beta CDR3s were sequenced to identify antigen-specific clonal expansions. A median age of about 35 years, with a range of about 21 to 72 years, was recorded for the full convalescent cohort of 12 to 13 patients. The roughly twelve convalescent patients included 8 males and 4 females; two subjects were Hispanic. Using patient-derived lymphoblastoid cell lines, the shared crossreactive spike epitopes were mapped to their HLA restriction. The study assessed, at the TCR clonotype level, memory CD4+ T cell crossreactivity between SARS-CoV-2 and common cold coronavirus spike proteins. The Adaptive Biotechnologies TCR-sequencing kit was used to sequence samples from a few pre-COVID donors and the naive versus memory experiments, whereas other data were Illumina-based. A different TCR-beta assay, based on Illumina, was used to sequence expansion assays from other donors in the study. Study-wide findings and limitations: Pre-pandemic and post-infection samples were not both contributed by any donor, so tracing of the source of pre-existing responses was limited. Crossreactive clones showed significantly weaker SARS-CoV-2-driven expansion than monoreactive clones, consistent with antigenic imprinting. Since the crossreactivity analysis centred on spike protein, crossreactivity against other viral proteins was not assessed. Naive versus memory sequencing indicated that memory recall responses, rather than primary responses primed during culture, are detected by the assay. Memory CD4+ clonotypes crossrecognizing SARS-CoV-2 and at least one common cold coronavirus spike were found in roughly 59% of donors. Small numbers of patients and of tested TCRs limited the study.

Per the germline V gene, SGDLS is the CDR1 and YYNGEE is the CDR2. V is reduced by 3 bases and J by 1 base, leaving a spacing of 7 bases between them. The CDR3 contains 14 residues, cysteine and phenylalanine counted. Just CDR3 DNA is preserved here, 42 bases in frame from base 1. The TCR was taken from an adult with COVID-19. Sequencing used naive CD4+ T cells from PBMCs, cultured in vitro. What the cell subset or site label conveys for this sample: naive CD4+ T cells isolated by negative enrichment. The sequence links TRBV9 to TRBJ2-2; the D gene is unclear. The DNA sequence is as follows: TGTGCCAGCAGCGAAACGGAGAACACCGGGGAGCTGTTTTTT. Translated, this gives CASSETENTGELFF.